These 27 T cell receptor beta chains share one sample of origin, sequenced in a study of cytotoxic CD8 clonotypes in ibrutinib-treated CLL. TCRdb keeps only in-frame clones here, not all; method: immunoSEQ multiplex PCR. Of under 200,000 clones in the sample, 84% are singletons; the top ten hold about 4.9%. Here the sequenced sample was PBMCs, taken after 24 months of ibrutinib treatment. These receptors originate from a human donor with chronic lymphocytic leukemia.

The CDR3 DNA follows: TGTGCCAGCAGCGTAGGCTCGAGCTCTGGAAACACCATATATTTT. Its translation is CASSVGSSSGNTIYF. The V gene is TRBV9, the J gene TRBJ1-3; D ambiguous. Germline loops: CDR1 SGDLS, CDR2 YYNGEE. Trimming shortened V by 0 bases and J by 0 bases, and 7 bases separated the two germline ends. This CDR3 is 15 amino acids long.

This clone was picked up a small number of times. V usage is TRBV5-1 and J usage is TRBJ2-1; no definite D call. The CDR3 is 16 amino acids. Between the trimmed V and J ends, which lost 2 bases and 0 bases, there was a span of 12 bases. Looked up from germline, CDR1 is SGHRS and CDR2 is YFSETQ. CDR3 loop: CASSFSVSTSYNEQFF. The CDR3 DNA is TGCGCCAGCAGCTTTTCAGTGAGTACCTCCTACAATGAGCAGTTCTTC.

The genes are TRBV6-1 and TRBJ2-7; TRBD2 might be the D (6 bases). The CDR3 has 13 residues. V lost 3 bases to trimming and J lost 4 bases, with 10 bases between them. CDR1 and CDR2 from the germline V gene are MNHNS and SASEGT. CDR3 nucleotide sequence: TGTGCCAGCAGTGAGGGGGGTTGGTACGAGCAGTACTTC. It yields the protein CASSEGGWYEQYF.

The CDR3 DNA is TGTGCCAGCAGCTACATACAGGGCCCGGGGTCTTGGGGCTACACCTTC. Its protein is CASSYIQGPGSWGYTF. The genes are TRBV5-6 and TRBJ1-2; D is perhaps TRBD1 (6 bases). This CDR3 spans 16 amino acids. Germline V lookup: CDR1 SGHDT, CDR2 YYEEEE. The V end was cut by 3 bases, the J end by 8 bases, with 23 bases between.

Here the CDR3 DNA reads TGTGCCAGCAGCCTAAAGGGATCAGATACGCAGTATTTT. It yields the protein CASSLKGSDTQYF. The chain employs TRBV11-3 and TRBJ2-3; D is uncertain. Germline V gene lookup returns CDR1 SGHNT and CDR2 YENEEA. V was trimmed by 5 bases and J by 4 bases, leaving 10 bases between them. The CDR3 is made up of 13 amino acids. Drawing the rest from reference TRBV11-3 and TRBJ2-3, the complete variable domain is EAGVVQSPRYKIIEKKQPVAFWCNPISGHNTLYWYLQNLGQGPELLIRYENEEAVDDSQLPKDRFSAERLKGVDSTLKIQPAELGDSAVYLCASSLKGSDTQYFGPGTRLTVL.

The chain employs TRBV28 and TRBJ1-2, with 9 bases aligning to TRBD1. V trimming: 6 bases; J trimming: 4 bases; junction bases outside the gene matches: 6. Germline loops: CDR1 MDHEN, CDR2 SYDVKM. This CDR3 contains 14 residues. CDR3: CASRETGGGYGYTF. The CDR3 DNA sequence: TGTGCCAGCAGGGAAACAGGGGGCGGCTATGGCTACACCTTC.

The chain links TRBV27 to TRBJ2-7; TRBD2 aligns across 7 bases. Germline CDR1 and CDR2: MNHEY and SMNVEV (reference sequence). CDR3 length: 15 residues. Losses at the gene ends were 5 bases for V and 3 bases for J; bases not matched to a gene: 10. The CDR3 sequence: CASSDLAVGNYEQYF. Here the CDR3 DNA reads TGTGCCAGCAGTGATCTAGCGGTAGGGAACTACGAGCAGTACTTC.

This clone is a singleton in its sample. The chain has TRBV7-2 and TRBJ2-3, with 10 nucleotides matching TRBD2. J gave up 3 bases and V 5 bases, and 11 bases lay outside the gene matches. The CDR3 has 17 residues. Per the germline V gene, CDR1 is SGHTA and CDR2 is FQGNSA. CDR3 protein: CASSPTPLAGATDTQYF. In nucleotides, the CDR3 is TGTGCCAGCAGCCCAACCCCGCTAGCGGGAGCGACAGATACGCAGTATTTT.

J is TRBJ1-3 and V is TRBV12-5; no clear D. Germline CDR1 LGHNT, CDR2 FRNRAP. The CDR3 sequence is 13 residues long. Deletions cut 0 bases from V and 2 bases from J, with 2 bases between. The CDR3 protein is CASGLVAGNTIYF. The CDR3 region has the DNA TGTGCTAGTGGTTTGGTCGCTGGAAACACCATATATTTT.

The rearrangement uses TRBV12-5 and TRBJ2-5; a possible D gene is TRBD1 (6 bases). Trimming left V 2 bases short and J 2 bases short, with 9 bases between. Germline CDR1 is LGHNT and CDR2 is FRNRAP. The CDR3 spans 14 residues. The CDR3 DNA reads TGTGCTAGTGGTTTGTCAGGGGCGCAAGAGACCCAGTACTTC. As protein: CASGLSGAQETQYF. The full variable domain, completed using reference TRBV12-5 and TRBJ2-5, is DARVTQTPRHKVTEMGQEVTMRCQPILGHNTVFWYRQTMMQGLELLAYFRNRAPLDDSGMPKDRFSAEMPDATLATLKIQPSEPRDSAVYFCASGLSGAQETQYFGPGTRLLVL.

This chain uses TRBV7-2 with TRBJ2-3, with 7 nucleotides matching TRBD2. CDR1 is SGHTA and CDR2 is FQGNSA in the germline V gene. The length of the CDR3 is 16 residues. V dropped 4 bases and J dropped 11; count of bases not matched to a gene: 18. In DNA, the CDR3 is TGTGCCAGCAGCTCCGGAGGGGCTAGCGGCCAGTCAGGGCAGTATTTT. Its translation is CASSSGGASGQSGQYF. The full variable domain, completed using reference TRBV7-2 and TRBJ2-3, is GAGVSQSPSNKVTEKGKDVELRCDPISGHTALYWYRQSLGQGLEFLIYFQGNSAPDKSGLPSDRFSAERTGGSVSTLTIQRTQQEDSAVYLCASSSGGASGQSGQYFGPGTRLTVL.

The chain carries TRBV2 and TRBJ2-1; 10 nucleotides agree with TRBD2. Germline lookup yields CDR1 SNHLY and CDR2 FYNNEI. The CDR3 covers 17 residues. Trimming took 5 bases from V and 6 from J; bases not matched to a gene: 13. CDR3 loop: CASSLERGGPGFNEQFF. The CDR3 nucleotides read TGTGCCAGCAGTCTGGAGCGGGGGGGCCCCGGTTTCAATGAGCAGTTCTTC.

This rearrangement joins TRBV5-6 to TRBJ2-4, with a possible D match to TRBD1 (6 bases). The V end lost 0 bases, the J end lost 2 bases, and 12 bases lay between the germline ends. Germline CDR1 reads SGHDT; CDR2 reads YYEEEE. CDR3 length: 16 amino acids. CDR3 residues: CASSLGQGFTKNIQYF. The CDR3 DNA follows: TGTGCCAGCAGCTTGGGCCAGGGGTTTACCAAAAACATTCAGTACTTC.

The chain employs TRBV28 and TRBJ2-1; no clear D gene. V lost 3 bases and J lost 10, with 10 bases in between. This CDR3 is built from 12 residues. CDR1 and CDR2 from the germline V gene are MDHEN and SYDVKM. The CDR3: CASSFGRREQFF. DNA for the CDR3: TGTGCCAGCAGTTTTGGTCGGAGAGAGCAGTTCTTC. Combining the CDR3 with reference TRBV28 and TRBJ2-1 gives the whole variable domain DVKVTQSSRYLVKRTGEKVFLECVQDMDHENMFWYRQDPGLGLRLIYFSYDVKMKEKGDIPEGYSVSREKKERFSLILESASTNQTSMYLCASSFGRREQFFGPGTRLTVL.

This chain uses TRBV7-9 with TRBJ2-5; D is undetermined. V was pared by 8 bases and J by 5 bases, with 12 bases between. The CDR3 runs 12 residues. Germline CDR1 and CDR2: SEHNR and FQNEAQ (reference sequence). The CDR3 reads CASFRAGETQYF. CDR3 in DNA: TGTGCCAGCTTTAGGGCTGGGGAGACCCAGTACTTC.

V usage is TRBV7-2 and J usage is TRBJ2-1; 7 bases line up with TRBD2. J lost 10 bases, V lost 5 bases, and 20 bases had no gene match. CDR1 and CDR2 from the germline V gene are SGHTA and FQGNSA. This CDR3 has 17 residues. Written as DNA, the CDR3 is TGTGCCAGCAGCCCCCCAGGTGGGAGGGCCGGTATGTACGAGCAGTTCTTC. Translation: CASSPPGGRAGMYEQFF.

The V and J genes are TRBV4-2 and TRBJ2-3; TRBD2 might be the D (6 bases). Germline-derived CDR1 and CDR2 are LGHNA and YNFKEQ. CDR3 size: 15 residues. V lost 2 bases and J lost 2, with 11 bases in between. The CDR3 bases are TGTGCCAGCAGCCAACGTAGCGGCCTCACAGATACGCAGTATTTT. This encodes CASSQRSGLTDTQYF.

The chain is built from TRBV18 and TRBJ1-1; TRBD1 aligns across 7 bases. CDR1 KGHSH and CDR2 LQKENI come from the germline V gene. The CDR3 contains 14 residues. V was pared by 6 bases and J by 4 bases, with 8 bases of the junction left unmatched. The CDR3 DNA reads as TGTGCCAGCTCCCCAAGACAGGGTGGCACTGAAGCTTTCTTT. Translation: CASSPRQGGTEAFF.

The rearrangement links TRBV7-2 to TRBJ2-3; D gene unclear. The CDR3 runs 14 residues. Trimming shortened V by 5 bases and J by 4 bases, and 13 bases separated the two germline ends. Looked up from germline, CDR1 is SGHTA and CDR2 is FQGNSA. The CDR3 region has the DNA TGTGCCAGCAGCCCCCAGGCCCCCCCAGATACGCAGTATTTT. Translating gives CASSPQAPPDTQYF.

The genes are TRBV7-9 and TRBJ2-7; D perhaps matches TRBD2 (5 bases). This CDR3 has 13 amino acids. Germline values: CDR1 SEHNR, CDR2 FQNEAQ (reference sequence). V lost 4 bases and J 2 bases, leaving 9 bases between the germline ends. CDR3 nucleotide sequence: TGTGCCAGCAGCTCCAGCGGAGCCTACGAGCAGTACTTC. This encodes CASSSSGAYEQYF.

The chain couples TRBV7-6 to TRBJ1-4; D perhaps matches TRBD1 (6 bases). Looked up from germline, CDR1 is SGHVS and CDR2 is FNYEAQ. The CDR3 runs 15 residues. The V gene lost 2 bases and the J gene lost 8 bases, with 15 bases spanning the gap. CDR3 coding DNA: TGTGCCAGCAGCTTATCGCAGGGGATCGGAGAAAAACTGTTTTTT. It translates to CASSLSQGIGEKLFF.

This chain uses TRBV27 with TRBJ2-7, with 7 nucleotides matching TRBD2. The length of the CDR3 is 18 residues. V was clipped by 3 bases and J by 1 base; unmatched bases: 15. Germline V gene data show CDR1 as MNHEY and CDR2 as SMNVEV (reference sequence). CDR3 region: CASSLGSRGRGQSYEQYF. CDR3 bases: TGTGCCAGCAGTTTGGGCTCACGTGGGAGGGGTCAATCCTACGAGCAGTACTTC.

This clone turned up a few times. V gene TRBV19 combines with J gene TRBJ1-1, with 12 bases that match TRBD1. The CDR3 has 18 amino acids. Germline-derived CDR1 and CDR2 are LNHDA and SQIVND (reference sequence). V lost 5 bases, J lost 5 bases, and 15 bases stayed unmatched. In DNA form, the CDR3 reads TGTGCCAGTAGTCCCAGACCCCCGGGACAGGGGGCGGGTACTGAAGCTTTCTTT. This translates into CASSPRPPGQGAGTEAFF.

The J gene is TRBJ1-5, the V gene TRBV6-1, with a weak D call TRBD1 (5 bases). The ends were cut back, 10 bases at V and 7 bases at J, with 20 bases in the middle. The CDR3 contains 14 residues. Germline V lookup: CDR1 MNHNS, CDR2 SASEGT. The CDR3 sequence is CATILRGSGQPQHF. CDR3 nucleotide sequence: TGTGCCACCATTCTACGGGGGAGTGGGCAGCCCCAGCATTTT.

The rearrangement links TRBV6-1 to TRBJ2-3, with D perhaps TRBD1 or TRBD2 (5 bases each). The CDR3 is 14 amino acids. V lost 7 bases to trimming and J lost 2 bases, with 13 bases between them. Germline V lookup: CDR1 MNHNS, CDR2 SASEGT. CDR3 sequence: CASKRDLSTDTQYF. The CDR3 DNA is TGTGCCAGCAAGAGGGACCTCTCCACAGATACGCAGTATTTT.

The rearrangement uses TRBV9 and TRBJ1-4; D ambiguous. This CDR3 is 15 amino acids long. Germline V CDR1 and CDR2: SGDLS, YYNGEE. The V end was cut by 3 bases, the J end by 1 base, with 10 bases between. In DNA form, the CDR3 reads TGTGCCAGCAGCGCCACACCTTTAACTAATGAAAAACTGTTTTTT. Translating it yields CASSATPLTNEKLFF.

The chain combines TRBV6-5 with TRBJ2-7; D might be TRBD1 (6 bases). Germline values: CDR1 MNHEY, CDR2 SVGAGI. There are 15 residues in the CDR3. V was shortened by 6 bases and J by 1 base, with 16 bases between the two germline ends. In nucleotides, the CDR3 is TGTGCCAGCAGAGGAACAGGGCTTGGATCCTACGAGCAGTACTTC. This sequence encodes CASRGTGLGSYEQYF.